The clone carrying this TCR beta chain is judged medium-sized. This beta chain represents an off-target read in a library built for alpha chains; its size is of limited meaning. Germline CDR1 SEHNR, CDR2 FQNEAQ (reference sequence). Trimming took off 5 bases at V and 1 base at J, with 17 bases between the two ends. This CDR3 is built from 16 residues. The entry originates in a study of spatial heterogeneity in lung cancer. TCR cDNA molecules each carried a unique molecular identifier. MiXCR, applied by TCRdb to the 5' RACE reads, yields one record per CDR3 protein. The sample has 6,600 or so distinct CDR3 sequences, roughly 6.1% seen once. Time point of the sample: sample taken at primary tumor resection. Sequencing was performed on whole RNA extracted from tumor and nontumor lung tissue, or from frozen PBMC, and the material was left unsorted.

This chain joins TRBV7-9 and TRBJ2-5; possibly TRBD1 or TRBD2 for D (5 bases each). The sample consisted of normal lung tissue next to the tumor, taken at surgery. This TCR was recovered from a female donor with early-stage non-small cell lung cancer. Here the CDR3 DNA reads TGTGCCAGCAGCCTAACACATGGGGGAAGCCAAGAGACCCAGTACTTC. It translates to CASSLTHGGSQETQYF.